The TCR beta chain described here comes from a study of CD8 T cells in Susac syndrome. The V end was cut by 1 base, the J end by 1 base, with 13 bases between. Germline V gives CDR1 MGHRA, CDR2 YSYEKL. The CDR3 sequence is 16 residues long. This clonotype appeared once. RNA, at roughly 0.45 to 1 ug, was reverse transcribed with random hexamers. Each CDR3 protein gets one entry after TCRdb re-called the immunoSEQ multiplex PCR reads with MiXCR. The sample yields approximately 200,000 distinct CDR3 sequences, 80% to 95% seen once. This TCR derives from a human donor with multiple sclerosis. Sequenced sample: CD8+ T cells from PBMCs. The chain links TRBV4-1 to TRBJ2-5; weak D call: TRBD1 (5 bases). Here the CDR3 reads CASSQARGDGQETQYF. DNA of the CDR3: TGCGCCAGCAGCCAAGCAAGGGGCGATGGCCAAGAGACCCAGTACTTC.